This entry features one T cell receptor (beta chain) sequence. In germline, CDR1 is ENHRY, CDR2 SYGVKD. This CDR3 comprises 15 residues. V shed 4 bases, J shed 4 bases, and the junction held 6 bases outside the gene matches. The data stem from a study of identical twins. Unique molecular identifiers were present on the cDNA, which also gained a universal primer site by template switching. In TCRdb, the 5' RACE reads were re-called with MiXCR into one record per CDR3 protein. The table includes some 630,000 distinct CDR3 sequences, 7% to 7.5% detected once. The same sample was also used in a study of yellow fever vaccine responses in identical twins. That report notes: Reports say the vaccine T cell response in twins looked partly convergent and partly personalized.

The clonotype was recovered from a woman younger than 35 in good health. Specimen: PBMCs. The chain uses TRBV10-3 and TRBJ2-5; 10 bases are shared with TRBD2. The CDR3 DNA sequence: TGTGCCATCAGTGGAGGTAGCGGGGGGCCAGAGACCCAGTACTTC. It translates to CAISGGSGGPETQYF.